This T cell receptor (beta chain) was sequenced for a study of shared clonotypes between healthy human individuals. V was trimmed by 6 bases and J by 3 bases, leaving 8 bases between them. The CDR3 is 12 residues long. Germline CDR1 reads SEHNR; CDR2 reads FQNEAQ (reference sequence). The assay was run at deep level. Here immunoSEQ multiplex PCR was the method, and the copy in TCRdb shows in-frame clones only, minus some. This sample has 400,000 or so clones, with approximately 96% found just once. The receptor was isolated from a man younger than 45 in good health. This chain uses TRBV7-9 with TRBJ2-5; D is possibly TRBD1 (6 bases). The sequencing sample was made of memory CD8+ T cells sorted from blood. Subset: CD45RO+ cells pooled with CCR7-negative TemRA cells. The CDR3 is CASSRTEETQYF. CDR3 DNA: TGTGCCAGCAGTCGGACAGAAGAGACCCAGTACTTC.